Listed here are 30 T cell receptor beta chains from one sample, sequenced in a study of shared clonotypes between healthy human individuals. Generated by immunoSEQ multiplex PCR, the TCRdb table keeps only in-frame clones and is missing some. This sample has about 1,800,000 clones; about 95% occur once, and the top ten carry roughly 1.2%. As defined, naive CD8 cells were CD45RO-negative and positively selected for CCR7, with terminally differentiated effector memory CD45RA+ cells excluded. Sequencing was done on a sample of naive CD8+ T cells sorted from blood. The receptors were gathered from a young man in good health.

This chain uses TRBV2 with TRBJ2-1, with TRBD2 matching 10 bases. J lost 6 bases, V lost 10 bases, and 12 bases had no gene match. The CDR3 extends over 15 amino acids. CDR1 and CDR2 (germline): SNHLY, FYNNEI. CDR3 DNA sequence: TGTGCCACCTTAATTACTAGCGGGACAGGCAATGAGCAGTTCTTC. Translation gives CATLITSGTGNEQFF.

The chain recombines TRBV9 with TRBJ2-7; 8 nucleotides agree with TRBD1. This CDR3 is 15 amino acids long. Germline trimming cut 4 bases from V and 4 bases from J; bases unmatched to any gene: 10. Per the germline V gene, CDR1 is SGDLS and CDR2 is YYNGEE. The CDR3 coding sequence is TGTGCCAGCAGCTTCCGGGACAGGCCACAATACGAGCAGTACTTC. Its translation: CASSFRDRPQYEQYF.

The rearrangement joins TRBV4-1 to TRBJ2-5, with 11 bases aligning to TRBD2. The ends lost 6 bases at V and 4 bases at J; junction bases unmatched: 7. The germline V gene encodes CDR1 MGHRA and CDR2 YSYEKL. This CDR3 has 15 amino acids. The chain's CDR3 is CASSPGLAERETQYF. Here the CDR3 DNA reads TGCGCCAGCAGTCCGGGACTAGCGGAGAGAGAGACCCAGTACTTC.

J is TRBJ1-2 and V is TRBV6-1; 10 bases line up with TRBD1. Germline CDR1 is MNHNS and CDR2 is SASEGT. V gave up 6 bases and J gave up 1 base; unmatched junction bases: 5. The CDR3 spans 15 residues. CDR3 residues: CASRWGQGINYGYTF. The CDR3 coding sequence is TGTGCCAGCAGGTGGGGACAGGGGATTAACTATGGCTACACCTTC.

Note on this clone: This same CDR3 is encoded by further DNA sequences in the sample. This chain joins TRBV5-6 and TRBJ2-7; possible D gene TRBD2, 5 bases. With 4 bases removed from V and 4 bases from J, the gap between germline ends came to 12 bases. The CDR3 is 13 residues long. The germline gives CDR1 SGHDT, CDR2 YYEEEE. Here the CDR3 reads CASSPSGSYEQYF. The CDR3 region has the DNA TGTGCCAGCAGCCCCTCGGGATCATACGAGCAGTACTTC.

The table lists this clone with a few counts. CDR3 protein: CASSLLVSSTSGSLETQYF. The CDR3 DNA is TGTGCCAGCAGCCTGCTGGTTTCATCGACTAGCGGGAGCTTGGAGACCCAGTACTTC. The chain couples TRBV13 to TRBJ2-5; 12 bases line up with TRBD2. The CDR3 runs 19 residues. Germline CDR1 reads PRHDT; CDR2 reads FYEKMQ (reference sequence). The V segment lost 5 bases and the J segment 5 bases; nucleotides outside the gene matches: 18.

The chain uses TRBV18 and TRBJ2-1, with 7 bases that match TRBD2. The CDR3 sequence is 15 residues long. CDR1 and CDR2 (germline): KGHSH, LQKENI. V gave up 1 base and J gave up 5 bases; unmatched junction bases: 5. In DNA form, the CDR3 reads TGTGCCAGCTCACCACTTTCTAGCGGAAACAATGAGCAGTTCTTC. Residues: CASSPLSSGNNEQFF.

V usage is TRBV7-9 and J usage is TRBJ1-1; tentatively, D is TRBD1 (5 bases). V dropped 5 bases and J dropped 6 bases, with 16 bases sitting between them. Germline V gene sequence: CDR1 SEHNR, CDR2 FQNEAQ (reference sequence). The CDR3 consists of 14 residues. CDR3 in amino acids: CASSLTDKGSEAFF. Here the CDR3 DNA reads TGTGCCAGCAGCCTCACGGACAAAGGCTCTGAAGCTTTCTTT.

J is TRBJ2-2 and V is TRBV5-6; D is unresolved. V was shortened by 0 bases and J by 3 bases, with 9 bases between the two germline ends. The CDR3 consists of 15 residues. The V gene's germline CDR1 is SGHDT and CDR2 YYEEEE. This CDR3 reads CASSLDSPYTGELFF. The CDR3 DNA reads as TGTGCCAGCAGCTTGGACAGTCCATACACCGGGGAGCTGTTTTTT.

The rearrangement links TRBV6-6 to TRBJ1-3; D not certain. The V and J ends lost 2 bases and 4 bases respectively, with 12 bases between them. CDR1 is MNHNY and CDR2 is SVGAGI in the germline V gene (reference sequence). This CDR3 comprises 15 residues. CDR3 amino acids: CASSYGRFKGNTIYF. As DNA, the CDR3 is TGTGCCAGCAGTTACGGACGCTTTAAGGGAAACACCATATATTTT.

The V gene is TRBV5-4, the J gene TRBJ1-2; D unclear. V was shortened by 0 bases and J by 0 bases, with 9 bases between the two germline ends. Germline lookup yields CDR1 SGHNT and CDR2 YYREEE (reference sequence). The CDR3 sequence is 15 residues long. The DNA of the CDR3 is TGTGCCAGCAGCTTGGGCACGGTAGCTAACTATGGCTACACCTTC. Protein sequence: CASSLGTVANYGYTF.

The rearrangement uses TRBV30 and TRBJ2-2; 8 positions match TRBD1. The CDR3 has 15 residues. The germline V gene has CDR1 GTSNPN and CDR2 SVGIG (reference sequence). V trimming: 5 bases; J trimming: 5 bases; junction bases outside the gene matches: 10. The CDR3 DNA is TGTGCCTGGGTACCCCGGGACAGGTTAACCGGGGAGCTGTTTTTT. This sequence encodes CAWVPRDRLTGELFF.

As DNA, the CDR3 is TGTGCCAGCAGTTCTCACCCGGGGACAGATACGCAGTATTTT. Translating it yields CASSSHPGTDTQYF. V and J are TRBV27 and TRBJ2-3; D possibly corresponds to TRBD2 (5 bases). Trimming pared 4 bases from V and 3 bases from J, leaving 11 bases between. The germline V gene has CDR1 MNHEY and CDR2 SMNVEV (reference sequence). The CDR3 loop spans 14 amino acids.

For this clone: Other nucleotide sequences in the sample specify the same CDR3. The chain carries TRBV27 and TRBJ2-2; perhaps D is TRBD1 or TRBD2 (5 bases each). The CDR3 is 14 amino acids. Germline V lookup: CDR1 MNHEY, CDR2 SMNVEV (reference sequence). V lost 2 bases, J lost 5 bases, and 9 bases lay in between. The CDR3 DNA reads as TGTGCCAGCAGTTTAGGGACCCGTACCGGGGAGCTGTTTTTT. It codes for CASSLGTRTGELFF.

The sample holds one count of this clone. The genes are TRBV27 and TRBJ2-7; 10 bases agree with TRBD1. Trimming at V came to 3 bases and at J to 5 bases, leaving 7 bases not matched to a gene. The length of the CDR3 is 15 residues. The germline gives CDR1 MNHEY, CDR2 SMNVEV (reference sequence). CDR3 sequence: CASSLGTGVFDEQYF. CDR3 bases: TGTGCCAGCAGTTTGGGGACAGGGGTATTCGACGAGCAGTACTTC.

This sequence joins TRBV7-9 and TRBJ2-5; TRBD2 aligns across 7 bases. CDR1 and CDR2 (germline): SEHNR, FQNEAQ (reference sequence). This CDR3 comprises 16 residues. Trimming cost V 0 bases and J 5 bases; bases outside gene matches: 9. The DNA of the CDR3 is TGTGCCAGCAGCTTAGCGTTGGCGGGAGACGGGGAGACCCAGTACTTC. Protein product: CASSLALAGDGETQYF.

This chain joins TRBV11-2 and TRBJ2-7, with 9 bases fitting TRBD1. CDR3 length: 15 amino acids. Germline-derived CDR1 and CDR2 are SGHAT and FQNNGV. V lost 4 bases to trimming and J lost 5 bases; unmatched junction nucleotides: 9. CDR3 in amino acids: CASSSPGTGTHEQYF. The CDR3 DNA reads TGTGCCAGCAGCTCCCCCGGGACAGGGACTCACGAGCAGTACTTC.

The chain has TRBV13 and TRBJ2-7, with 11 bases identical to TRBD2. Germline lookup yields CDR1 PRHDT and CDR2 FYEKMQ (reference sequence). This CDR3 is 15 amino acids long. J was trimmed by 5 bases and V by 3 bases; bases with no gene match: 6. The CDR3 reads CASSLSSGGLDEQYF. Written as DNA, the CDR3 is TGTGCCAGCAGCTTGTCTAGCGGGGGGCTCGACGAGCAGTACTTC. Variable domain in full (rest from reference TRBV13 and TRBJ2-7): AAGVIQSPRHLIKEKRETATLKCYPIPRHDTVYWYQQGPGQDPQFLISFYEKMQSDKGSIPDRFSAQQFSDYHSELNMSSLELGDSALYFCASSLSSGGLDEQYFGPGTRLTVT.

In regard to this clone: The identical CDR3 is also encoded by other nucleotide sequences in the sample. The chain employs TRBV5-6 and TRBJ2-3, with 11 bases matching TRBD2. The CDR3 is made up of 16 amino acids. V lost 0 bases and J lost 3; bases outside the gene matches: 3. Germline CDR1 SGHDT, CDR2 YYEEEE. The CDR3 reads CASSLGLAGPTDTQYF. The CDR3 DNA reads TGTGCCAGCAGCTTGGGACTAGCGGGGCCAACAGATACGCAGTATTTT.

This chain uses TRBV27 with TRBJ2-7, with D unresolved. CDR1 and CDR2 (germline): MNHEY, SMNVEV (reference sequence). The length of the CDR3 is 14 residues. V dropped 6 bases and J dropped 3 bases, with 15 bases sitting between them. CDR3 protein: CASSPARTVYEQYF. CDR3 in DNA: TGTGCCAGCAGCCCCGCCCGGACGGTCTACGAGCAGTACTTC.

The chain uses TRBV30 and TRBJ1-1, with 10 nucleotides matching TRBD1. Per germline, CDR1 GTSNPN and CDR2 SVGIG (reference sequence). The CDR3 is 16 residues long. The ends lost 4 bases at V and 4 bases at J; junction bases unmatched: 12. This CDR3 reads CAWTPLRDRGTTEAFF. The CDR3, as DNA: TGTGCCTGGACCCCCCTTCGGGACAGGGGTACCACTGAAGCTTTCTTT.

J is TRBJ1-4 and V is TRBV6-5; D is possibly TRBD1 (5 bases). Germline V gene sequence: CDR1 MNHEY, CDR2 SVGAGI. The ends were cut back, 5 bases at V and 8 bases at J, with 18 bases in the middle. The length of the CDR3 is 15 residues. The chain's CDR3 is CASSRFLGADEKLFF. CDR3 DNA: TGTGCCAGCAGTCGCTTCCTCGGGGCCGACGAAAAACTGTTTTTT.

The table lists this clone with a count of one. The chain is built from TRBV5-1 and TRBJ2-1, with D possibly being TRBD2 (6 bases). CDR1 is SGHRS, CDR2 YFSETQ, per germline. Trimming took off 2 bases at V and 8 bases at J, with 8 bases between the two ends. The length of the CDR3 is 12 residues. CDR3 sequence: CASSFSGHEQFF. Here the CDR3 DNA reads TGCGCCAGCAGCTTTAGCGGCCATGAGCAGTTCTTC.

This sequence joins TRBV9 and TRBJ2-1; unclear D gene. The CDR3 has 14 amino acids. V lost 0 bases and J 6 bases, leaving 10 bases between the germline ends. Germline CDR1 is SGDLS and CDR2 is YYNGEE. The CDR3 DNA sequence: TGTGCCAGCAGCGTAGAATATAATCCCAATGAGCAGTTCTTC. It encodes CASSVEYNPNEQFF.

A word on this clone: This sample includes further DNA sequences coding for the same CDR3. The V gene is TRBV5-1, the J gene TRBJ2-7; 11 bases are shared with TRBD2. There are 14 residues in the CDR3. V lost 4 bases and J lost 3; bases outside the gene matches: 3. Germline V gene lookup returns CDR1 SGHRS and CDR2 YFSETQ. The CDR3 reads CASSPGLAGYEQYF. The DNA for the CDR3 is TGCGCCAGCAGCCCTGGACTAGCGGGCTACGAGCAGTACTTC.

Only one count was recorded for this clone. The chain employs TRBV29-1 and TRBJ2-7; no firm D call. With 2 bases removed from V and 4 bases from J, the gap between germline ends came to 24 bases. The CDR3 length is 17 residues. Germline V gives CDR1 SQVTM, CDR2 ANQGSEA. CDR3 sequence reads: CSVEFPSADQKEYEQYF. For the CDR3, the DNA is TGCAGCGTTGAATTCCCCTCTGCGGACCAGAAAGAGTACGAGCAGTACTTC.

The count of this clone is one. The CDR3 loop reads CASSDFTGTEAFF. For the CDR3, the DNA is TGCGCCAGCAGTGATTTCACAGGGACTGAAGCTTTCTTT. The chain links TRBV10-2 to TRBJ1-1, with D possibly TRBD1 on 6 matching bases. The CDR3 has 13 amino acids. Between the trimmed V and J ends, which lost 3 bases and 5 bases, there was a span of 10 bases. Germline V CDR1 and CDR2: WSHSY, SAAADI.

This clone was seen only once. The chain carries TRBV9 and TRBJ1-5; 7 bases fit TRBD1. Germline V gene data show CDR1 as SGDLS and CDR2 as YYNGEE. This CDR3 has 14 residues. Trimming at V came to 1 base and at J to 3 bases, leaving 1 base not matched to a gene. Here the CDR3 reads CASSVTGVNQPQHF. The DNA for the CDR3 is TGTGCCAGCAGCGTAACAGGGGTCAATCAGCCCCAGCATTTT.

The table lists this clone with a count of one. This chain joins TRBV30 and TRBJ1-1, with 7 bases matching TRBD1. With V trimmed by 4 bases and J by 4 bases, 6 bases remained unmatched. Germline CDR1 and CDR2: GTSNPN and SVGIG (reference sequence). CDR3 length: 13 residues. CDR3 sequence reads: CAWNPGGGTEAFF. The CDR3 DNA follows: TGTGCCTGGAATCCAGGGGGTGGCACTGAAGCTTTCTTT.

The CDR3 spells CASSLGGHYGYTF. In nucleotides, the CDR3 is TGTGCCAGCAGTTTAGGGGGGCACTATGGCTACACCTTC. The J gene is TRBJ1-2, the V gene TRBV6-5; D possibly corresponds to TRBD1 (6 bases). The CDR3 loop spans 13 amino acids. Germline lookup yields CDR1 MNHEY and CDR2 SVGAGI. Between the trimmed V and J ends, which lost 4 bases and 3 bases, there was a span of 9 bases.